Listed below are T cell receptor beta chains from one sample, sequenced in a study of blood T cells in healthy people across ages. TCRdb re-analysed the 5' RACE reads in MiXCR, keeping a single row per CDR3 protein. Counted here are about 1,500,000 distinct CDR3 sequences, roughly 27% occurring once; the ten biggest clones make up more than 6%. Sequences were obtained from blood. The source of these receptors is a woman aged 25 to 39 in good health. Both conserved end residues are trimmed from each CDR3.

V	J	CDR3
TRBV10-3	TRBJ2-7	AISRQAGDSYEQY
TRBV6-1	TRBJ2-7	ASSEAPGRAYEQY
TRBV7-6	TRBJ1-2	ASSTGGCYGYT
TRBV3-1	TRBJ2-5	ASSQGSSSAETQY
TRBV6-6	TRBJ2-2	ASSSPGQGGSGELF
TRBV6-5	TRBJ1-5	ASKVDRGSNQPQH
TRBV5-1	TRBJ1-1	ASSLELGGTEAF
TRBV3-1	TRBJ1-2	ASSPGAGPGYT
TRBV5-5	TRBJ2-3	ASFHGGGARADTQY
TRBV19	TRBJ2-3	ASRKPGHPDDTQY
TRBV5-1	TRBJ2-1	ASSPTHSSYNEQF
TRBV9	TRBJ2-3	ASSVDLGTDTQY
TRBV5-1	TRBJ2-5	ASSPGSTGETQY
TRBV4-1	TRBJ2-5	ASSQVARQETQY
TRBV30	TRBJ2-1	AWRAVTYNNHEQF
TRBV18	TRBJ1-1	ASSPGTLELNEAF
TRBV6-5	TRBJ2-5	ASSYERWSETQY
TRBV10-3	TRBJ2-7	ASISGDRVYEQY
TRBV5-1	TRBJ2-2	ASSQTGSLTGELF
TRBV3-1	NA	ASSQDRSATQF
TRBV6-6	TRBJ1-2	ASSSLGSRGYGYT
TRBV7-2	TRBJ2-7	ASTFGMGGYEQY
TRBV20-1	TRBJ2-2	SARDNRQGSTGELF
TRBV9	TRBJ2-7	ASSWGQANEQY
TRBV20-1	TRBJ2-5	SARLAGGEETQY
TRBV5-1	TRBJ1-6	ASSYRGPGISPLH
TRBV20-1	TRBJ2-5	SARGGGAGETQY
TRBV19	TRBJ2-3	ASSMLDTDTQY
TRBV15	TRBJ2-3	ATSREGGRTDTQY
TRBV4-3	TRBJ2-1	ASSPSWAASSYNEQF
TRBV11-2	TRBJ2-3	ASSSGPSNTQY
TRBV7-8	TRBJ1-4	ASSLRRDRANEKLF
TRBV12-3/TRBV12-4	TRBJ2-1	ASRSSQWSSKKF
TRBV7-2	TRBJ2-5	ASSLVRTSGGTQY
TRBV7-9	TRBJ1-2	ASSPSGVYNYGYT
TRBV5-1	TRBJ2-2	ASTSETGELF
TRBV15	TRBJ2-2	ATSRAATGELF
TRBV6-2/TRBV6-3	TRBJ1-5	ASTPVEDISSNQPQH
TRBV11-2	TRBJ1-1	ASSLESGITEAF
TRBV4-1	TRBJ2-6	TSSQRTRTGANVLT
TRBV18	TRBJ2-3	ASSGVADTDTQY
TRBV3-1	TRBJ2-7	ASASGAYYEQY
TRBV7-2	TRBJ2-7	ASSRPMTGTYEQY
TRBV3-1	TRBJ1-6	ASTGQSSNSPLH
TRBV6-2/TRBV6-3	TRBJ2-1	ASSSGSGRGKRNEQF
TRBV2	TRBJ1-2	ASTQVGAGYGYT
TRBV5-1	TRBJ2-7	ASSQHIRTERSSYEQY
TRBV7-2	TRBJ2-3	ASSIRAGDQDTQY
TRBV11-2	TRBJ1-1	AGSLSSVNTEAF
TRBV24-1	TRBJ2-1	ATSGPGTGNNEQF
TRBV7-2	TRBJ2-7	ASSSGTSFAEQY
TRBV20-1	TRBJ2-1	SARSAGSYNEQF
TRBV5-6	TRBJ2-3	ASSPDRTGGFTDTQY